This TCR beta chain emerged from a study of Graves' ophthalmopathy and Graves' hyperthyroidism (dated by TCRdb to 2016 to 2018). Turning to the overall study: Hyperthyroidism was considered stable if no progression to ophthalmopathy occurred within 18 months of follow-up. Following sample collection, hyperthyroidism patients were given methimazole at a starting dose of 30 mg daily, and ophthalmopathy patients were given high-dose intravenous methylprednisolone. To explore V-J signatures that distinguish ophthalmopathy from hyperthyroidism, a discovery set of about a hundred patients was enrolled, made up of under 50 with ophthalmopathy and fewer than 60 with stable hyperthyroidism. In six hyperthyroidism patients, T-cell repertoires of thyroid tissue and blood were compared. In total, approximately 140 blood samples were TCR-sequenced: around 42 ophthalmopathy, some 75 hyperthyroidism and about 17 hyperthyroidism-to-ophthalmopathy patients. The study used TCR beta repertoire signatures to distinguish Graves' ophthalmopathy from Graves' hyperthyroidism and to predict progression to ophthalmopathy. For independent validation, a separate cohort was made up of about 18 hyperthyroidism patients plus 17 patients who later progressed from hyperthyroidism to ophthalmopathy.

Reading from cysteine to phenylalanine, the CDR3 counts 15 amino acids. Only the CDR3 DNA stays, 45 bases, in frame from base 1. V is cut by 4 bases and J by 4 bases, and the space between the germline ends is 14 bases. Via the germline V gene, CDR1 is SGHDT and CDR2 YYEEEE. Hyperthyroidism patients were newly diagnosed, with disease duration under 2 months, and aged 18 to 65 years. Anyone with other autoimmune diseases, uncontrolled infections, pregnancy or lactation was excluded from the study. Diagnosis relied on clinical symptoms, serum thyroxine, TRAb, thyroid ultrasound and orbital computed tomography. Trizol reagent was used to extract the total RNA, and its quality was then checked on an Agilent 2100 Bioanalyzer. What the research found in general, with its limitations: In cross-validation, the 13-signature model distinguished ophthalmopathy from stable hyperthyroidism with approximately 90% sensitivity and around 84% specificity, while in the test set the corresponding values were around 79% and 71%. In validation, the model predicted ophthalmopathy progression with more than 70% sensitivity and approximately 78% specificity; roughly eleven predicted patients were CT-confirmed with GO in a median of about 6.1 months. Most of the expanded thyroid clonotypes with a frequency above 0.001 were also detected in blood, and it was suggested that the thyroid immune response may be reflected by blood repertoires. No statistical method was used to set the sample size in advance, and the investigators knew which group each participant was assigned to.

Comment on this clonotype: The antigen it binds to is not known. Base-call qualities are not available, and no considerably larger clone is one nucleotide away.

For repertoire sequencing, the TCR beta CDR3 regions were amplified from RNA transcripts. A first-round RT-PCR used HTBI primers with the Qiagen OneStep RT-PCR kit, followed by a second-round multiplex PCR, size selection and purification. The libraries underwent paired-end sequencing with 100 bp reads on an Illumina HiSeq2000. The authors' pipeline ran thus. SOAPnuke was used for read processing, and reads with adapters, uncalled bases, a mean Phred below 15, or no exact constant-primer or identifier match were discarded. COPE v1.2.5 was used to merge the high-quality paired reads. Unique nucleotide sequences were defined as clonotypes and aligned to IMGT TRB V, D and J references using MiTCR v1.1. Analysis was restricted to V-J combinations with a frequency above 0.0001, which covered about 99% of repertoires. For each V-J combination, a TCR clonal expansion and chaos score was defined as F50 clonal expansion divided by the chaos observed in the TCRdist matrix. Welch's t-statistics and random forest were used to reduce features to 13 V-J combinations, which were fed into a naive Bayes classifier. Thyroid-blood repertoire similarity was quantified with the Morisita-Horn index. The public reads were quality trimmed at Q25 with fastp and then assembled into clones with MiXCR by TCRdb, keeping productive beta chains. Rows are unified per CDR3 protein, each entry keeping the most common DNA and genes. TCRdb's processing, not the study's, gives the V and J calls here. This sample has 450,000 to 600,000 distinct CDR3 sequences in its table, and under 45% of those were observed once. The top ten clones comprise less than 4.5% of the sample.

The V and J genes are TRBV5-6 and TRBJ2-2; the D call could be TRBD1 or TRBD2, with each sharing 5 bases. Input material: peripheral blood or thyroid tissue (not recorded which). The receptor comes from an adult man with Graves' hyperthyroidism. CDR3 region: CASSSRDGVTGELFF. Read as DNA, the sequence is TGTGCCAGCAGCAGCCGGGACGGCGTCACCGGGGAGCTGTTTTTT.